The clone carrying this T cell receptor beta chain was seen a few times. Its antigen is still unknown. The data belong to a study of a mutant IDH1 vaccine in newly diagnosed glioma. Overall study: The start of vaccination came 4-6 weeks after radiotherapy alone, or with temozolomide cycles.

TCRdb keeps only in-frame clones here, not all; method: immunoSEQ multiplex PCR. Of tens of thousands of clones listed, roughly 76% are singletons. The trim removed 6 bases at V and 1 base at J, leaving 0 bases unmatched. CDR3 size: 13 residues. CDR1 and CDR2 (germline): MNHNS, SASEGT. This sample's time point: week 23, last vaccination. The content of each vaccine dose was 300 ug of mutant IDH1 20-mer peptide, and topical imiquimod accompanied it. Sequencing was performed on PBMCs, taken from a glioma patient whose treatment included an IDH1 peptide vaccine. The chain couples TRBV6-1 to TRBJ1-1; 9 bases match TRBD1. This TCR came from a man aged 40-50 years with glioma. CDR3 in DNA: TGTGCCAGCAGGGACAGGGGGAACACTGAAGCTTTCTTT. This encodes CASRDRGNTEAFF.